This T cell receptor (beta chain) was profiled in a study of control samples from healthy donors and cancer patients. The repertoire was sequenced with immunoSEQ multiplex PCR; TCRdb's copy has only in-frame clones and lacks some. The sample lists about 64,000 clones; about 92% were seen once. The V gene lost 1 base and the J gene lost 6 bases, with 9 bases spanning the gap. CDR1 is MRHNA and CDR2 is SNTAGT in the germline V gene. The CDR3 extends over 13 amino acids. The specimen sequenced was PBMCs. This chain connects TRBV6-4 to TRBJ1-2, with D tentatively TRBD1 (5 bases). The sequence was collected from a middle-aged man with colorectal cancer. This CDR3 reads CASSDWAGNGYTF. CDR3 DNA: TGTGCCAGCAGTGACTGGGCAGGGAATGGCTACACCTTC.